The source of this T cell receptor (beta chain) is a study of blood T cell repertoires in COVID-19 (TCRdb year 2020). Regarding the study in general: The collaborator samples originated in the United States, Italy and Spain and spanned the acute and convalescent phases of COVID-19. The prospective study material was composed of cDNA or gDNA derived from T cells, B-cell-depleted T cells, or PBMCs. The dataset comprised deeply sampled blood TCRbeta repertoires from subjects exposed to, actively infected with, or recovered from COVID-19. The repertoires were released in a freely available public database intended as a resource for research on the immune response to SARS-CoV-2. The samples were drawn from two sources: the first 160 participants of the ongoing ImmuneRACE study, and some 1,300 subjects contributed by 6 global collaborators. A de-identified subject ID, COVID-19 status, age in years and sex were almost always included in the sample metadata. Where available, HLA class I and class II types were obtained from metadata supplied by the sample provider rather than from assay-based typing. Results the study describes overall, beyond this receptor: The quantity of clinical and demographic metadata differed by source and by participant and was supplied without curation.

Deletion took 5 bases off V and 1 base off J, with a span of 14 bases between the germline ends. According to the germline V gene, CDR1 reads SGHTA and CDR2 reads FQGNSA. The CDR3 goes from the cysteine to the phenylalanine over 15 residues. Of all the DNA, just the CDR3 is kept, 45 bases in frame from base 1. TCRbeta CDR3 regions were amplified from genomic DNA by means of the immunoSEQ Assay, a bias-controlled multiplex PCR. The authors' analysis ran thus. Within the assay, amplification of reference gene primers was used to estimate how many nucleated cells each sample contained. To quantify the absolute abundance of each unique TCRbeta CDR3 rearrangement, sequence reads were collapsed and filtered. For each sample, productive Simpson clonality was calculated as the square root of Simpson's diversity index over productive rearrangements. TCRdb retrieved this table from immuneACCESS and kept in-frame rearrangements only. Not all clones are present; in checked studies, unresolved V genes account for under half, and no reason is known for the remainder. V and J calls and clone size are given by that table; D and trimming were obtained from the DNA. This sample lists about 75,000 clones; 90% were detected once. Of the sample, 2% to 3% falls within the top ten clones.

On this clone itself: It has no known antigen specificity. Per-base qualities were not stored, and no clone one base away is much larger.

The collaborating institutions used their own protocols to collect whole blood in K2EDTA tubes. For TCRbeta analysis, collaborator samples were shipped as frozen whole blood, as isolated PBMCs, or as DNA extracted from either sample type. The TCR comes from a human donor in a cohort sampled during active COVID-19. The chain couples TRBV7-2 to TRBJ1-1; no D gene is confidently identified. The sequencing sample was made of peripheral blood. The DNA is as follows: TGTGCCAGCAGCCGCGATCATGGGCAGAACACTGAAGCTTTCTTT. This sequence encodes CASSRDHGQNTEAFF.